The 27 T cell receptor beta chains presented below share a single source sample, sequenced in a study of cytomegalovirus exposure and HLA in healthy donors. Using immunoSEQ multiplex PCR, the repertoire was profiled, and TCRdb retains in-frame clones only, with some absent. This table has about 180,000 clones, 85% to 90% appearing once. The sample was PBMCs. All receptors derive from a woman aged 25 to 45 in good health and CMV-seronegative.

The gene calls are TRBV2 and TRBJ1-2, with 8 nucleotides matching TRBD1. J lost 8 bases, V lost 3 bases, and 11 bases had no gene match. The CDR3 is 15 residues long. Germline V gene lookup returns CDR1 SNHLY and CDR2 FYNNEI. CDR3 protein: CASSDWQGAPGGYTF. In nucleotides, the CDR3 is TGTGCCAGCAGTGATTGGCAGGGGGCGCCTGGGGGCTACACCTTC.

This chain links TRBV6-6 with TRBJ2-5, with D possibly TRBD1 on 6 matching bases. This CDR3 is 14 amino acids long. Per the germline V gene, CDR1 is MNHNY and CDR2 is SVGAGI (reference sequence). The germline V and J ends were trimmed by 2 bases and 1 base, with 8 bases remaining between them. The DNA for the CDR3 is TGTGCCAGCAGTTACCAGGACAGCCAAGAGACCCAGTACTTC. The encoded protein is CASSYQDSQETQYF.

The chain combines TRBV7-9 with TRBJ1-2; 7 bases are shared with TRBD1. This CDR3 spans 17 amino acids. Germline CDR1 SEHNR, CDR2 FQNEAQ (reference sequence). V lost 0 bases to trimming and J lost 5 bases; unmatched junction nucleotides: 12. The CDR3 DNA reads as TGTGCCAGCAGCTTAGCGTCGCTAGTAGGGGGCGCGTATGGCTACACCTTC. It translates to CASSLASLVGGAYGYTF.

The V call is TRBV29-1, the J call TRBJ2-1; 7 bases map to TRBD2. The J segment lost 4 bases and the V segment lost 4 bases, leaving 7 bases of the junction unmatched. CDR1 SQVTM and CDR2 ANQGSEA come from the germline V gene. The CDR3 sequence is 14 residues long. The CDR3 spells CSVGPGGRYNEQFF. The CDR3 DNA is TGCAGCGTTGGTCCGGGGGGACGGTACAATGAGCAGTTCTTC.

V gene TRBV15 combines with J gene TRBJ1-4; TRBD1 matches 7 bases. CDR1 is LNHNV, CDR2 YYDKDF, per germline (reference sequence). The CDR3 consists of 15 residues. The trim removed 4 bases at V and 8 bases at J, leaving 10 bases unmatched. The CDR3 DNA reads as TGTGCCACCAGCACTCAAGGGGGCAGGGAAGAAAAACTGTTTTTT. The encoded protein is CATSTQGGREEKLFF.

This rearrangement joins TRBV4-1 to TRBJ1-3, with a weak D call TRBD1 (5 bases). The CDR3 consists of 15 residues. The germline V gene has CDR1 MGHRA and CDR2 YSYEKL. Trimming took 2 bases from V and 4 from J, leaving 12 bases between them. CDR3 amino acids: CASSQSPGWGNTIYF. For the CDR3, the DNA is TGCGCCAGCAGCCAAAGTCCAGGGTGGGGAAACACCATATATTTT.

This sequence joins TRBV9 and TRBJ2-7; 8 positions agree with TRBD2. The CDR3 contains 13 residues. The ends lost 4 bases at V and 6 bases at J; junction bases unmatched: 6. Germline V gene sequence: CDR1 SGDLS, CDR2 YYNGEE. The CDR3 reads CASSLAGSPEQYF. In DNA, the CDR3 is TGTGCCAGCAGCCTAGCGGGTTCCCCCGAGCAGTACTTC.

This clone was recorded only once. The CDR3 DNA sequence: TGCGCCAGCAGCCAAGATATACAGGGGAGCTATGGCTACACCTTC. Protein product: CASSQDIQGSYGYTF. The J gene is TRBJ1-2, the V gene TRBV4-1, with 7 positions matching TRBD1. The CDR3 is made up of 15 amino acids. Germline CDR1 MGHRA, CDR2 YSYEKL. The ends lost 0 bases at V and 4 bases at J; junction bases unmatched: 5.

The chain carries TRBV30 and TRBJ2-7; no clear D gene. Between the trimmed V and J ends, which lost 1 base and 3 bases, there was a span of 7 bases. Germline CDR1 is GTSNPN and CDR2 is SVGIG (reference sequence). CDR3 length: 12 amino acids. The CDR3 DNA follows: TGTGCCTGGAGTGGAACAGACTACGAGCAGTACTTC. Protein: CAWSGTDYEQYF.

V gene TRBV29-1 combines with J gene TRBJ2-5, with 7 bases matching TRBD1. After removal of 1 base from V and 4 bases from J, the junction contained 9 bases not matched to a gene. The length of the CDR3 is 15 residues. Germline V gene sequence: CDR1 SQVTM, CDR2 ANQGSEA. CDR3 sequence: CSVEAPRQGTETQYF. The CDR3 bases are TGCAGCGTTGAAGCACCCAGACAGGGAACAGAGACCCAGTACTTC.

The CDR3 protein is CASNKNTGGANNEQFF. CDR3 DNA: TGTGCCAGCAACAAAAACACAGGGGGCGCTAACAATGAGCAGTTCTTC. The chain is built from TRBV21-1 and TRBJ2-1; no DNA check was done on the table's D call, TRBD1. TRBV21-1 is reported as a pseudogene. The CDR3 covers 16 residues.

J is TRBJ2-7 and V is TRBV5-6, with 8 bases fitting TRBD2. The V gene end was trimmed by 6 bases and the J gene end by 3 bases; junction bases not matched to a gene: 11. The CDR3 length is 15 residues. The germline V gene has CDR1 SGHDT and CDR2 YYEEEE. DNA of the CDR3: TGTGCCAGCACCAGGCCGGGGGGGCAACTCTACGAGCAGTACTTC. This gives the protein CASTRPGGQLYEQYF.

This chain connects TRBV9 to TRBJ2-2, with a possible D match to TRBD1 (5 bases). There are 15 residues in the CDR3. The germline V gene encodes CDR1 SGDLS and CDR2 YYNGEE. Between the trimmed V and J ends, which lost 0 bases and 4 bases, there was a span of 10 bases. CDR3 amino acids: CASSVEGLSTGELFF. For the CDR3, the DNA is TGTGCCAGCAGCGTAGAGGGGCTGAGCACCGGGGAGCTGTTTTTT. Drawing the rest from reference TRBV9 and TRBJ2-2, the complete variable domain is DSGVTQTPKHLITATGQRVTLRCSPRSGDLSVYWYQQSLDQGLQFLIQYYNGEERAKGNILERFSAQQFPDLHSELNLSSLELGDSALYFCASSVEGLSTGELFFGEGSRLTVL.

The chain uses TRBV6-1 and TRBJ1-2; 7 nucleotides line up with TRBD1. Unmatched junction bases numbered 10, after V lost 6 bases and J lost 3 bases. The CDR3 extends over 15 amino acids. Looked up from germline, CDR1 is MNHNS and CDR2 is SASEGT. The CDR3 region is CASSQVRQGYYGYTF. The DNA of the CDR3 is TGTGCCAGCAGCCAAGTACGACAGGGTTACTATGGCTACACCTTC.

The CDR3 region is CASSLSSGFTEAFF. The CDR3 bases are TGTGCCAGCAGTTTATCGTCAGGTTTCACTGAAGCTTTCTTT. The chain combines TRBV27 with TRBJ1-1; D not resolved. The CDR3 totals 14 residues. Looked up from germline, CDR1 is MNHEY and CDR2 is SMNVEV (reference sequence). V shed 0 bases and J shed 4 bases, with 9 bases lying between them.

This sequence joins TRBV5-1 and TRBJ2-5, with 8 positions matching TRBD2. The CDR3 is made up of 15 amino acids. V trimming: 0 bases; J trimming: 5 bases; junction bases outside the gene matches: 6. Per the germline V gene, CDR1 is SGHRS and CDR2 is YFSETQ. CDR3 DNA sequence: TGCGCCAGCAGCTTGGAATGGACTAGCATGGAGACCCAGTACTTC. Translated, it gives CASSLEWTSMETQYF.

The J gene is TRBJ2-1, the V gene TRBV2, with 8 bases fitting TRBD2. The germline gives CDR1 SNHLY, CDR2 FYNNEI. The junction had 3 bases not matched to a gene; V was cut back by 4 bases and J by 4 bases. The CDR3 runs to 14 residues. The CDR3 bases are TGTGCCAGCAGTGGGACTAGCATTTACAATGAGCAGTTCTTC. This gives the protein CASSGTSIYNEQFF.

The V and J genes are TRBV13 and TRBJ2-3; D not certain. Trimming took off 5 bases at V and 6 bases at J, with 12 bases between the two ends. The CDR3 is made up of 13 amino acids. Germline V gives CDR1 PRHDT, CDR2 FYEKMQ (reference sequence). CDR3: CASSPDSWDTQYF. The CDR3 DNA reads TGTGCCAGCAGCCCCGACTCTTGGGATACGCAGTATTTT. Complete variable domain (other parts from reference TRBV13 and TRBJ2-3): AAGVIQSPRHLIKEKRETATLKCYPIPRHDTVYWYQQGPGQDPQFLISFYEKMQSDKGSIPDRFSAQQFSDYHSELNMSSLELGDSALYFCASSPDSWDTQYFGPGTRLTVL.

The chain links TRBV29-1 to TRBJ2-7, with D possibly matching TRBD1 (5 bases). Trimming left V 6 bases short and J 0 bases short, with 9 bases between. The CDR3 length is 12 residues. The germline V gene has CDR1 SQVTM and CDR2 ANQGSEA. The CDR3 protein is CSVTEPSYEQYF. The CDR3 nucleotides are TGCAGCGTGACAGAACCCTCCTACGAGCAGTACTTC.

The chain has TRBV19 and TRBJ1-2, with 9 bases matching TRBD1. The V gene end was trimmed by 3 bases and the J gene end by 3 bases; junction bases not matched to a gene: 5. CDR1 is LNHDA and CDR2 is SQIVND in the germline V gene (reference sequence). This CDR3 spans 15 amino acids. This CDR3 is CASSMSRDRDYGYTF. DNA of the CDR3: TGTGCCAGTAGTATGTCCCGGGACAGGGACTATGGCTACACCTTC.

DNA of the CDR3: TGTGCCAGCAGCCTCGGGGGGGCTAACTATGGCTACACCTTC. Translation gives CASSLGGANYGYTF. The J gene is TRBJ1-2, the V gene TRBV7-9; tentatively, D is TRBD1 (5 bases). The CDR3 runs 14 residues. CDR1 is SEHNR and CDR2 is FQNEAQ in the germline V gene (reference sequence). With 5 bases removed from V and 0 bases from J, the gap between germline ends came to 10 bases.

This clone appeared a single time. The V call is TRBV7-9, the J call TRBJ2-7; 8 bases agree with TRBD1. Germline trimming cut 5 bases from V and 2 bases from J; bases unmatched to any gene: 5. This CDR3 has 14 residues. Germline V gene sequence: CDR1 SEHNR, CDR2 FQNEAQ (reference sequence). The CDR3 sequence is CASSGRTGPYEQYF. In nucleotides, the CDR3 is TGTGCCAGCAGCGGCAGGACAGGGCCCTACGAGCAGTACTTC.

The chain is built from TRBV5-6 and TRBJ2-1, with D possibly matching TRBD1 (7 bases). The V end was cut by 1 base, the J end by 4 bases, with 12 bases between. Germline CDR1 is SGHDT and CDR2 is YYEEEE. This CDR3 spans 15 amino acids. The CDR3 sequence is CASSLQGGPYNEQFF. The CDR3 DNA sequence: TGTGCCAGCAGCTTGCAGGGGGGCCCTTACAATGAGCAGTTCTTC.

The chain combines TRBV19 with TRBJ2-1; 8 bases are shared with TRBD2. Germline CDR1 reads LNHDA; CDR2 reads SQIVND (reference sequence). The V gene end was trimmed by 7 bases and the J gene end by 4 bases; junction bases not matched to a gene: 3. The length of the CDR3 is 13 residues. The CDR3 sequence is CASTGGRYNEQFF. The DNA of the CDR3 is TGTGCCAGTACGGGGGGGCGATACAATGAGCAGTTCTTC.

This chain connects TRBV9 to TRBJ1-4; 7 bases align to TRBD1. J gave up 7 bases and V 3 bases, and 12 bases lay outside the gene matches. This CDR3 contains 16 residues. The germline gives CDR1 SGDLS, CDR2 YYNGEE. CDR3 residues: CASSARDDRVAEKLFF. The CDR3 DNA reads TGTGCCAGCAGCGCCAGAGACGACAGGGTAGCTGAAAAACTGTTTTTT.

This clone was detected a few times. Other nucleotide sequences in the sample specify the same CDR3. The chain joins TRBV6-5 to TRBJ2-7; D unclear. Germline-derived CDR1 and CDR2 are MNHEY and SVGAGI. V dropped 2 bases and J dropped 4 bases, with 3 bases sitting between them. This CDR3 contains 11 residues. The CDR3 DNA reads TGTGCCAGCAGTTACCTGTACGAGCAGTACTTC. Amino acid sequence: CASSYLYEQYF.

The chain carries TRBV4-2 and TRBJ2-1; TRBD1 is a possible D gene (8 bases). V was cut by 4 bases and J by 1 base, with 14 bases left in between. Germline-derived CDR1 and CDR2 are LGHNA and YNFKEQ. The CDR3 contains 16 residues. The CDR3 is CASSRGGDRSYNEQFF. In nucleotides, the CDR3 is TGTGCCAGCAGCCGAGGGGGGGACAGGTCCTACAATGAGCAGTTCTTC.